Shown below are 20 T cell receptor beta chains from a single sample sequenced in a study of blood T cells in healthy people across ages. A second roughly 6 to 11 cycle PCR used barcoded and J-beta primers. TCRdb redid the calling of the 5' RACE reads with MiXCR, one entry per CDR3 protein. The data hold about 970,000 distinct CDR3 sequences, with about 51% observed a single time. Material: blood. The receptors originated from a woman aged 60 to 75 in good health.

This clonotype was counted only a few times. This sequence joins TRBV6-2 or TRBV6-3 and TRBJ2-1; 8 nucleotides line up with TRBD2. The CDR3 runs 15 residues. Germline CDR1 MNHEY, CDR2 SVGEGT. The J segment lost 5 bases and the V segment lost 7 bases, leaving 10 bases of the junction unmatched. The CDR3 reads CASNPAGALHNEQFF. CDR3 nucleotide sequence: TGTGCCAGCAACCCAGCGGGAGCCCTTCACAATGAGCAGTTCTTC.

This chain links TRBV5-1 with TRBJ2-4; D is unclear. V shed 1 base and J shed 5 bases, with 13 bases lying between them. Germline-derived CDR1 and CDR2 are SGHRS and YFSETQ. The CDR3 extends over 15 amino acids. The DNA of the CDR3 is TGCGCCAGCAGCTTGTGGAAGGGCCGCGAAAACATTCAGTACTTC. Its protein is CASSLWKGRENIQYF.

V usage is TRBV29-1 and J usage is TRBJ2-4; possibly TRBD2 for D (5 bases). The tail of the sequence fits TRBJ2-5 better, so the J call may be wrong. The CDR3 spans 13 residues. CDR1 is SQVTM, CDR2 ANQGSEA, per germline. CDR3 loop: CSVDPGNQETQYF. The CDR3 DNA reads as TGCAGCGTTGATCCGGGGAATCAAGAGACCCAGTACTTC.

The CDR3 spells CASSPIGARSVNEQFF. The CDR3 DNA is TGTGCCAGCAGTCCGATCGGGGCTAGGTCGGTCAATGAGCAGTTCTTC. The chain links TRBV27 to TRBJ2-1; D could derive from TRBD1 or TRBD2 (5 bases each). Trimming left V 5 bases short and J 6 bases short, with 20 bases between. CDR3 size: 16 residues. Germline CDR1 and CDR2: MNHEY and SMNVEV (reference sequence).

This clonotype showed up just a few times. J is TRBJ2-5 and V is TRBV5-1, with no clear D. The length of the CDR3 is 10 residues. Germline CDR1 is SGHRS and CDR2 is YFSETQ. V was cut by 10 bases and J by 4 bases, with 8 bases left in between. The CDR3 coding sequence is TGCGCCTGGTGGACAGAGACCCAGTACTTC. Protein sequence: CAWWTETQYF.

This rearrangement joins TRBV10-3 to TRBJ2-7; weak D call: TRBD1 (5 bases). The V gene lost 5 bases and the J gene lost 2 bases, with 13 bases spanning the gap. The CDR3 is 14 amino acids. Germline V CDR1 and CDR2: ENHRY, SYGVKD. Here the CDR3 reads CAISPARGTYEQYF. DNA of the CDR3: TGTGCCATCAGTCCGGCTAGGGGCACCTACGAGCAGTACTTC.

This clonotype was found a few times. This may arise from a read error, as a much more abundant clone is one base away. V usage is TRBV29-1 and J usage is TRBJ2-3, with no clear D. The germline V gene encodes CDR1 SQVTM and CDR2 ANQGSEA. This CDR3 contains 14 residues. CDR3 region: CSVEGCQSTDTQYF. The CDR3 DNA follows: TGCAGCGTTGAAGGCTGTCAAAGCACGGATACGCAGTATTTT.

V and J are TRBV29-1 and TRBJ2-7; 9 positions agree with TRBD2. The germline V gene encodes CDR1 SQVTM and CDR2 ANQGSEA. This CDR3 contains 20 residues. V was clipped by 1 base and J by 3 bases; unmatched bases: 22. CDR3 residues: CSVEAATGTGGRGSLYEQYF. In DNA form, the CDR3 reads TGCAGCGTTGAAGCAGCTACCGGGACTGGCGGGAGGGGGTCTCTCTACGAGCAGTACTTC.

The V gene is TRBV20-1, the J gene TRBJ2-1; 7 positions match TRBD1. In germline, CDR1 is DFQATT, CDR2 SNEGSKA (reference sequence). The CDR3 covers 15 residues. Trimming removed 4 bases from V and 4 bases from J; junction bases left unmatched: 10. The CDR3 region has the DNA TGCAGTGCTACTACAAACAGGGGAGCGTACAATGAGCAGTTCTTC. Amino acid sequence: CSATTNRGAYNEQFF.

The chain is built from TRBV7-8 and TRBJ2-3, with 9 bases that match TRBD1. The CDR3 extends over 15 amino acids. Germline loops: CDR1 SGHVS, CDR2 FQNEAQ. The junction had 7 bases not matched to a gene; V was cut back by 6 bases and J by 3 bases. Here the CDR3 reads CASSAQGAQTDTQYF. The CDR3 nucleotides read TGTGCCAGCAGTGCACAGGGGGCGCAGACAGATACGCAGTATTTT.

The chain combines TRBV18 with TRBJ2-1; the D is unclear. CDR3 size: 15 residues. Germline V lookup: CDR1 KGHSH, CDR2 LQKENI. Trimming took 3 bases from V and 1 from J, leaving 10 bases between them. DNA of the CDR3: TGTGCCAGCTCACCTGGGTGGAGATCCTACAATGAGCAGTTCTTC. The encoded protein is CASSPGWRSYNEQFF.

The V gene is TRBV7-2, the J gene TRBJ2-1; 8 bases agree with TRBD2. The CDR3 length is 16 residues. Per the germline V gene, CDR1 is SGHTA and CDR2 is FQGNSA. Germline trimming cut 6 bases from V and 8 bases from J; bases unmatched to any gene: 15. The CDR3 DNA sequence: TGTGCCAGCAGACCCCGAACCGGGACTAGTCATGATGAGCAGTTCTTC. Its protein product is CASRPRTGTSHDEQFF.

V gene TRBV5-1 combines with J gene TRBJ1-4; D uncertain. V was trimmed by 0 bases and J by 8 bases, leaving 14 bases between them. Germline loops: CDR1 SGHRS, CDR2 YFSETQ. The CDR3 extends over 15 amino acids. CDR3 bases: TGCGCCAGCAGCTTGGCCAGCTATAATTCCGAAAAACTGTTTTTT. Protein sequence: CASSLASYNSEKLFF.

This clonotype was observed a handful of times. The chain links TRBV3-1 to TRBJ2-7, with D perhaps being TRBD1 or TRBD2 (6 bases each). Per germline, CDR1 LGHDT and CDR2 YNNKEL (reference sequence). V gave up 1 base and J gave up 6 bases, with 13 bases separating them. The CDR3 runs 14 residues. The CDR3 loop reads CASSQVARGGEQYF. The CDR3 bases are TGTGCCAGCAGCCAAGTCGCCAGGGGAGGCGAGCAGTACTTC.

The J gene is TRBJ2-1, the V gene TRBV29-1; 10 bases line up with TRBD2. CDR3 length: 18 amino acids. CDR1 is SQVTM, CDR2 ANQGSEA, per germline. With 3 bases clipped from V and 8 bases from J, the junction kept 19 bases outside the gene matches. The CDR3 protein is CSVDREAGGPLAGDEQFF. The CDR3 DNA sequence: TGCAGCGTTGACCGGGAAGCGGGAGGGCCTTTAGCTGGGGATGAGCAGTTCTTC.

This chain connects TRBV12-3 or TRBV12-4 to TRBJ2-5, with 7 nucleotides matching TRBD2. The CDR3 sequence is 14 residues long. With 6 bases clipped from V and 8 bases from J, the junction kept 12 bases outside the gene matches. CDR3 sequence (DNA): TGTGCCAGCAGGAAAGCCGGGACTACAAGTACCCAGTACTTC. Translation: CASRKAGTTSTQYF.

This clonotype was counted a few times. The CDR3 DNA follows: TGTGCCAGCAGTTTTGCGGGGGGGTCCTACGAGCAGTACTTC. The encoded protein is CASSFAGGSYEQYF. V is TRBV28 and J is TRBJ2-7; TRBD2 agrees at 9 bases. V was pared by 3 bases and J by 1 base, with 1 base of the junction left unmatched. The CDR3 has 14 residues. The germline gives CDR1 MDHEN, CDR2 SYDVKM.

The chain links TRBV28 to TRBJ2-5; weak D call: TRBD2 (6 bases). The CDR3 sequence is 15 residues long. The V gene's germline CDR1 is MDHEN and CDR2 SYDVKM. V shed 6 bases and J shed 2 bases, with 16 bases lying between them. CDR3 sequence (DNA): TGTGCCAGCAGCTCCCCTCGGGGGAGGCAAGAGACCCAGTACTTC. Protein: CASSSPRGRQETQYF.

The sample holds a few counts of this clonotype. This chain connects TRBV27 to TRBJ2-6; D ambiguous. This CDR3 contains 13 residues. Per the germline V gene, CDR1 is MNHEY and CDR2 is SMNVEV (reference sequence). Trimming shortened V by 7 bases and J by 6 bases, and 10 bases separated the two germline ends. The CDR3 is CASTFTTANVLTF. CDR3 in DNA: TGTGCCAGCACCTTCACCACGGCCAACGTCCTGACTTTC. The full variable domain, its missing parts supplied by reference TRBV27 and TRBJ2-6, is EAQVTQNPRYLITVTGKKLTVTCSQNMNHEYMSWYRQDPGLGLRQIYYSMNVEVTDKGDVPEGYKVSRKEKRNFPLILESPSPNQTSLYFCASTFTTANVLTFGAGSRLTVL.

The gene calls are TRBV14 and TRBJ1-2; TRBD1 aligns across 8 bases. The V gene's germline CDR1 is SGHDN and CDR2 FVKESK. The CDR3 sequence is 17 residues long. V lost 3 bases and J lost 8; bases outside the gene matches: 17. The CDR3 DNA sequence: TGTGCCAGCAGCCAGGTTTCCGGGACAGGAGGAGGATACGGCTACACCTTC. Translating it yields CASSQVSGTGGGYGYTF.